This TCR beta chain was captured in a study of CD8+ T cells in alopecia areata. Findings and caveats of the study: In blood and scalp, many expanded lesional clones persisted during tofacitinib. Scalp clonality, along with expanded CD8+ clones among the top 100, was significantly decreased by tofacitinib.

The sequencing template was cDNA reverse transcribed from extracted RNA. Repertoires were generated with immunoSEQ multiplex PCR, while TCRdb's copy carries only in-frame clones and drops some. The repertoire holds about 120,000 clones, 61% seen once, with approximately 5.1% in the top ten. Sample treatment: oral pan-JAK inhibitor, 5-10 mg twice daily. Alopecia areata patients gave lesional scalp punch biopsies and peripheral blood samples. This clone was seen only a few times. Its specificity is not known. The receptor was isolated from a human donor with alopecia areata. The source material was CD4+ T cells sorted from blood, sampled at week 4, from a patient treated with tofacitinib.

As DNA, the CDR3 is TGTGCCACCAGCAGAGGGGCAGGGTGGGGTTCACCCCTCCACTTT. It yields the protein CATSRGAGWGSPLHF. The chain combines TRBV15 with TRBJ1-6, with D perhaps TRBD1 (5 bases). V lost 1 base, J lost 9 bases, and 13 bases lay in between. Germline CDR1 and CDR2: LNHNV and YYDKDF (reference sequence). This CDR3 is 15 amino acids long.